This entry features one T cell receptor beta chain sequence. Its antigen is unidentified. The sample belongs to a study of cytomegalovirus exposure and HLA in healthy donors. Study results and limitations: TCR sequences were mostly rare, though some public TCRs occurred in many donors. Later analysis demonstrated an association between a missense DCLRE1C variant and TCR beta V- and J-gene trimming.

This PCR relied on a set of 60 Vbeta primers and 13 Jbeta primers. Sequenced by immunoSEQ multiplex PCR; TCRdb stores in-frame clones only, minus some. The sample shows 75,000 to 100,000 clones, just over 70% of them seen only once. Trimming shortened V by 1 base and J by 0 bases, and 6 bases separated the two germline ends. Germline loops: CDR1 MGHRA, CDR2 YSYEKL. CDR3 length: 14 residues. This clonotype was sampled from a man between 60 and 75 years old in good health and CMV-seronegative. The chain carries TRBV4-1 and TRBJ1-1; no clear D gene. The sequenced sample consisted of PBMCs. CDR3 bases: TGCGCCAGCAGCCAAGCGACACTGAACACTGAAGCTTTCTTT. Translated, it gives CASSQATLNTEAFF.